This T cell receptor beta chain was obtained from a study of blood T cell repertoires in COVID-19. Across the whole study: Sites in the United States, Italy and Spain provided acute and convalescent COVID-19 samples. T cells, B-cell-depleted T cells, or PBMCs provided the cDNA or gDNA that served as material.

Repertoires were generated with immunoSEQ multiplex PCR, while TCRdb's copy carries only in-frame clones and drops some. The profile shows under 250,000 clones, over 75% of them singletons. With V trimmed by 4 bases and J by 9 bases, 10 bases remained unmatched. Germline lookup yields CDR1 SGHRS and CDR2 YFSETQ. CDR3 length equals 15 residues. While infection was still active, Seattle patients were enrolled and then followed longitudinally. Sequenced: peripheral blood. This TCR was sampled from a man aged 50-59 years with COVID-19, enrolled during active disease. This chain connects TRBV5-1 to TRBJ1-6, with 7 nucleotides matching TRBD1. Here the CDR3 DNA reads TGCGCCAGCAGCACCTCCGGGACAGACGTTTCACCCCTCCACTTT. The encoded protein is CASSTSGTDVSPLHF.